What follows is one T cell receptor beta chain and its context. What it binds is not known. Clones were read by immunoSEQ multiplex PCR, and TCRdb kept only the in-frame ones, dropping some. The table records over 95,000 clones, roughly nine tenths of them present only once. This entry comes from a study of OX40 agonist ivuxolimab in advanced cancers. Study as a whole: Two patients with cutaneous melanoma and one with hepatocellular carcinoma, three in total, showed partial responses.

Broader study findings: Clonal expansion was seen in CD4+ and CD8+ blood T cells by week 6 at 0.1 to 3.0 mg/kg.

This CDR3 comprises 14 residues. Germline V lookup: CDR1 SGHAT, CDR2 FQDESV (reference sequence). Trimming took 4 bases from V and 4 from J, leaving 13 bases between them. The chain combines TRBV11-1 with TRBJ2-5; TRBD2 might be the D (6 bases). The sequence came from an adult with an advanced solid tumor such as melanoma, head and neck, liver or kidney cancer. The source material was CD4+ or CD8+ T cells sorted from blood, sampled in a trial of the OX40 agonist ivuxolimab. CDR3 coding DNA: TGTGCCAGCAGCTCCTCCCGCGGGGTAGAGACCCAGTACTTC. Encoded protein: CASSSSRGVETQYF. The variable domain in full, completed from reference TRBV11-1 and TRBJ2-5, reads EAEVAQSPRYKITEKSQAVAFWCDPISGHATLYWYRQILGQGPELLVQFQDESVVDDSQLPKDRFSAERLKGVDSTLKIQPAELGDSAMYLCASSSSRGVETQYFGPGTRLLVL.